These 25 T cell receptor beta chains originate from one sample sequenced in a study of blood T cell repertoires in COVID-19. Sequencing used immunoSEQ multiplex PCR; TCRdb keeps in-frame clones, though not all of them. The sample has about 440,000 clones; more than 85% are singletons. Sample: peripheral blood. Receptors were obtained from a woman in her 30s with acute or convalescent COVID-19.

The chain employs TRBV4-1 and TRBJ1-3; D possibly corresponds to TRBD1 (5 bases). The germline V gene encodes CDR1 MGHRA and CDR2 YSYEKL. CDR3 length: 15 residues. V was pared by 3 bases and J by 2 bases, with 11 bases between. The CDR3, as DNA: TGCGCCAGCAGCCAGGGCGCAGGGCCTGGAAACACCATATATTTT. Amino acids: CASSQGAGPGNTIYF.

The chain joins TRBV5-1 to TRBJ1-1; possibly TRBD1 for D (6 bases). This CDR3 contains 14 residues. Germline V lookup: CDR1 SGHRS, CDR2 YFSETQ. V shed 1 base and J shed 0 bases, with 7 bases lying between them. For the CDR3, the DNA is TGCGCCAGCAGCTTGCGGACAGTGAACACTGAAGCTTTCTTT. This gives the protein CASSLRTVNTEAFF.

The V gene is TRBV30, the J gene TRBJ1-6; maybe TRBD1 (6 bases). This CDR3 comprises 13 residues. V was shortened by 4 bases and J by 8 bases, with 12 bases between the two germline ends. Germline V gives CDR1 GTSNPN, CDR2 SVGIG (reference sequence). The DNA of the CDR3 is TGTGCCTGGAACTTACGACAGGATTCACCCCTCCACTTT. Protein product: CAWNLRQDSPLHF. Full variable domain (rest looked up from reference TRBV30 and TRBJ1-6): SQTIHQWPATLVQPVGSPLSLECTVEGTSNPNLYWYRQAAGRGLQLLFYSVGIGQISSEVPQNLSASRPQDRQFILSSKKLLLSDSGFYLCAWNLRQDSPLHFGNGTRLTVT.

The chain is built from TRBV9 and TRBJ1-1; D remains unclear. Germline V lookup: CDR1 SGDLS, CDR2 YYNGEE. This CDR3 has 15 residues. V lost 1 base, J lost 3 bases, and 13 bases lay in between. The CDR3 loop is CASSVTWRDDTEAFF. The DNA for the CDR3 is TGTGCCAGCAGCGTAACATGGAGGGATGACACTGAAGCTTTCTTT.

The rearrangement uses TRBV7-3 and TRBJ2-1; 8 nucleotides agree with TRBD2. Unmatched junction bases numbered 9, after V lost 3 bases and J lost 5 bases. The CDR3 covers 16 residues. In germline, CDR1 is SGHTA, CDR2 FQGTGA. The CDR3 region is CASSLSYGTSNNEQFF. In nucleotides, the CDR3 is TGTGCCAGCAGCTTGAGTTACGGGACTAGTAACAATGAGCAGTTCTTC. The full variable domain, its missing parts supplied by reference TRBV7-3 and TRBJ2-1, is GAGVSQTPSNKVTEKGKYVELRCDPISGHTALYWYRQSLGQGPEFLIYFQGTGAADDSGLPNDRFFAVRPEGSVSTLKIQRTERGDSAVYLCASSLSYGTSNNEQFFGPGTRLTVL.

The genes are TRBV19 and TRBJ1-2; 8 bases map to TRBD1. CDR1 and CDR2 from the germline V gene are LNHDA and SQIVND (reference sequence). The CDR3 is made up of 15 amino acids. Trimming at V came to 3 bases and at J to 4 bases, leaving 7 bases not matched to a gene. In DNA, the CDR3 is TGTGCCAGTAGTATCTCGGCAGGGGGCGTCTATGGCTACACCTTC. Residues: CASSISAGGVYGYTF.

The V call is TRBV20-1, the J call TRBJ2-5, with 14 bases identical to TRBD2. Trimming took 3 bases from V and 4 from J; bases not matched to a gene: 4. The CDR3 has 15 residues. The germline CDR1 and CDR2 sequences are DFQATT and SNEGSKA (reference sequence). This chain's CDR3 is CSASGTSGGRETQYF. The DNA of the CDR3 is TGCAGTGCTAGTGGGACTAGCGGGGGTAGAGAGACCCAGTACTTC.

This chain connects TRBV13 to TRBJ1-6; perhaps TRBD1 as D (5 bases). Germline V gene lookup returns CDR1 PRHDT and CDR2 FYEKMQ (reference sequence). The ends were cut back, 7 bases at V and 6 bases at J, with 13 bases in the middle. This CDR3 region has 14 residues. DNA of the CDR3: TGTGCCAGCAACAAAGGACAACTTAATTCACCCCTCCACTTT. Translating it yields CASNKGQLNSPLHF.

The J gene is TRBJ1-5, the V gene TRBV2; a weak D match, TRBD1 (6 bases). The CDR3 is made up of 16 amino acids. Trimming removed 7 bases at V and 4 bases at J, with 20 bases between. The germline CDR1 and CDR2 sequences are SNHLY and FYNNEI. The CDR3 loop is CASINSPGQLNQPQHF. The CDR3 bases are TGTGCCAGCATCAATTCACCGGGACAACTAAATCAGCCCCAGCATTTT.

This clone was detected only a few times. The chain uses TRBV19 and TRBJ2-7, with a possible D match to TRBD1 (5 bases). Germline assignment: CDR1 LNHDA and CDR2 SQIVND (reference sequence). The CDR3 length is 14 residues. With 1 base removed from V and 6 bases from J, the gap between germline ends came to 13 bases. DNA for the CDR3: TGTGCCAGTAGTATAGGGGGCGAATCTTCCGAGCAGTACTTC. Its translation: CASSIGGESSEQYF.

The chain links TRBV20-1 to TRBJ2-2; no clear D. Per germline, CDR1 DFQATT and CDR2 SNEGSKA (reference sequence). Trimming stripped 3 bases from V and 6 bases from J, with 8 bases between. The CDR3 consists of 12 residues. Here the CDR3 reads CSASAVAGELFF. CDR3 coding DNA: TGCAGTGCTAGTGCAGTGGCCGGGGAGCTGTTTTTT.

The chain employs TRBV27 and TRBJ2-5; TRBD1 matches 8 bases. Germline CDR1 is MNHEY and CDR2 is SMNVEV (reference sequence). Trimming at V came to 5 bases and at J to 7 bases, leaving 9 bases not matched to a gene. This CDR3 region has 14 residues. CDR3 loop: CASSPRGQGGTQYF. The CDR3 nucleotides read TGTGCCAGCAGTCCCCGCGGACAGGGAGGGACCCAGTACTTC.

This clone has a single count. The rearrangement links TRBV2 to TRBJ2-5, with no clear D. Germline V gene sequence: CDR1 SNHLY, CDR2 FYNNEI. This CDR3 is built from 10 residues. Trimming shortened V by 6 bases and J by 5 bases, and 4 bases separated the two germline ends. The CDR3: CASRQETQYF. Written as DNA, the CDR3 is TGTGCCAGCAGGCAGGAGACCCAGTACTTC.

The genes are TRBV5-4 and TRBJ2-1, with D maybe TRBD1 (6 bases). Trimming left V 5 bases short and J 7 bases short, with 13 bases between. Germline V lookup: CDR1 SGHNT, CDR2 YYREEE (reference sequence). The CDR3 runs 13 residues. The CDR3 DNA follows: TGTGCCAGCAGACAGATTCAGGGGAATGAGCAGTTCTTC. Translation: CASRQIQGNEQFF. The full variable domain, with the rest looked up from reference TRBV5-4 and TRBJ2-1, is ETGVTQSPTHLIKTRGQQVTLRCSSQSGHNTVSWYQQALGQGPQFIFQYYREEENGRGNFPPRFSGLQFPNYSSELNVNALELDDSALYLCASRQIQGNEQFFGPGTRLTVL.

This clone has just one count. The chain is built from TRBV29-1 and TRBJ1-1; D is unclear. The germline CDR1 and CDR2 sequences are SQVTM and ANQGSEA. V gave up 5 bases and J gave up 4 bases, with 11 bases separating them. This CDR3 comprises 12 residues. Written as DNA, the CDR3 is TGCAGCGTTTCCGTAGCGGGCACTGAAGCTTTCTTT. It yields the protein CSVSVAGTEAFF.

This chain uses TRBV30 with TRBJ2-3, with D tentatively TRBD2 (6 bases). This CDR3 region has 16 residues. Germline lookup yields CDR1 GTSNPN and CDR2 SVGIG (reference sequence). Trimming left V 1 base short and J 2 bases short, with 16 bases between. Here the CDR3 reads CAWSDRTNSFTDTQYF. CDR3 DNA: TGTGCCTGGAGTGACAGGACTAACTCTTTCACAGATACGCAGTATTTT.

This chain connects TRBV30 to TRBJ2-5, with D perhaps matching TRBD1 (6 bases). Trimming removed 5 bases at V and 7 bases at J, with 14 bases between. The CDR3 is made up of 12 amino acids. CDR1 is GTSNPN, CDR2 SVGIG, per germline (reference sequence). The CDR3 region is CAWGTQWVTQYF. DNA of the CDR3: TGTGCCTGGGGGACACAGTGGGTGACCCAGTACTTC.

This chain links TRBV6-2 or TRBV6-3 with TRBJ2-1; a possible D gene is TRBD2 (5 bases). From germline, CDR1 is MNHEY and CDR2 SVGEGT. V lost 0 bases and J 6 bases, leaving 21 bases between the germline ends. CDR3 length: 18 amino acids. This CDR3 is CASSYSMDRLAKGNEQFF. As DNA, the CDR3 is TGTGCCAGCAGTTACTCGATGGATCGGCTAGCTAAAGGCAATGAGCAGTTCTTC.

The chain carries TRBV5-1 and TRBJ1-1; D remains ambiguous. The CDR3 extends over 13 amino acids. Germline V CDR1 and CDR2: SGHRS, YFSETQ. Trimming took 0 bases from V and 4 from J, leaving 7 bases between them. CDR3 DNA sequence: TGCGCCAGCAGCTTGGCCGCGGTCACTGAAGCTTTCTTT. It yields the protein CASSLAAVTEAFF.

In its sample, this clone was seen a few times. The chain couples TRBV4-1 to TRBJ2-3; 8 bases are a match to TRBD1. V was clipped by 4 bases and J by 2 bases; unmatched bases: 5. Per germline, CDR1 MGHRA and CDR2 YSYEKL. This CDR3 comprises 15 residues. The CDR3 DNA sequence: TGCGCCAGCAGCCGAGGACAGGGCAACACAGATACGCAGTATTTT. It yields the protein CASSRGQGNTDTQYF.

The chain joins TRBV5-1 to TRBJ1-6; possibly TRBD1 for D (6 bases). The V end was cut by 2 bases, the J end by 7 bases, with 19 bases between. Germline V CDR1 and CDR2: SGHRS, YFSETQ. The length of the CDR3 is 17 residues. The CDR3, as DNA: TGCGCCAGCAGCTTCGGTCTCCAGGGGCCAGGGAATTCACCCCTCCACTTT. Residues: CASSFGLQGPGNSPLHF.

The chain has TRBV6-4 and TRBJ2-1; TRBD2 aligns across 13 bases. Looked up from germline, CDR1 is MRHNA and CDR2 is SNTAGT. There are 17 residues in the CDR3. V gave up 4 bases and J gave up 6 bases; unmatched junction bases: 9. CDR3 loop: CASSGTSGGAEVNEQFF. The CDR3 nucleotides read TGTGCCAGCAGTGGTACTAGCGGGGGGGCCGAAGTCAATGAGCAGTTCTTC.

This clone has a single count. This chain joins TRBV2 and TRBJ1-4; 12 bases map to TRBD1. Germline CDR1 SNHLY, CDR2 FYNNEI. The CDR3 is 19 residues long. Germline trimming cut 5 bases from V and 5 bases from J; bases unmatched to any gene: 15. The CDR3 reads CASSRTQSGTGGWNEKLFF. In DNA, the CDR3 is TGTGCCAGCAGTCGAACCCAATCCGGGACAGGGGGCTGGAATGAAAAACTGTTTTTT.

The chain couples TRBV7-2 to TRBJ1-6; a possible D gene is TRBD1 (5 bases). The V gene lost 1 base and the J gene lost 7 bases, with 11 bases spanning the gap. Looked up from germline, CDR1 is SGHTA and CDR2 is FQGNSA. The CDR3 loop spans 15 amino acids. Written as DNA, the CDR3 is TGTGCCAGCAGCTTAGAGGCAGGGTACAATTCACCCCTCCACTTT. It is translated as CASSLEAGYNSPLHF.

This chain uses TRBV7-9 with TRBJ1-6; D possibly corresponds to TRBD1 (5 bases). Deletions cut 6 bases from V and 7 bases from J, with 13 bases between. Germline loops: CDR1 SEHNR, CDR2 FQNEAQ (reference sequence). The CDR3 contains 14 residues. The CDR3 region has the DNA TGTGCCAGCAGAACGGACACGTCGAATTCACCCCTCCACTTT. Its translation: CASRTDTSNSPLHF.